This T cell receptor (beta chain) stems from a study of blood T cells in healthy people across ages. Whole-study results and caveats: Across samples, TCR beta diversity tracked strongly with naive T cell percentage.

There are a few counts of this clonotype. Its antigen is still unknown. It was with a sample-barcoded 5' primer and a J-beta primer mix that a second PCR of roughly 7 to 12 cycles was run. A template-switch adaptor that had 12 random nucleotides put a tag on each cDNA molecule. Per-sample output comprised a minimum of 3 million paired-end reads containing CDR3. Using its own MiXCR run on the 5' RACE reads, TCRdb lists one record per CDR3 protein. The sample yields about a million distinct CDR3 sequences, approximately 49% seen once. CDR1 and CDR2 (germline): MDHEN, SYDVKM. Trimming left V 7 bases short and J 4 bases short, with 10 bases between. The CDR3 runs to 12 residues.

The TCR comes from a man aged 30-40 years in good health. V and J are TRBV28 and TRBJ1-2; D uncertain. Sequenced sample: blood. The CDR3 sequence: CASNEGSYGYTF. DNA for the CDR3: TGTGCCAGCAACGAGGGATCCTATGGCTACACCTTC.